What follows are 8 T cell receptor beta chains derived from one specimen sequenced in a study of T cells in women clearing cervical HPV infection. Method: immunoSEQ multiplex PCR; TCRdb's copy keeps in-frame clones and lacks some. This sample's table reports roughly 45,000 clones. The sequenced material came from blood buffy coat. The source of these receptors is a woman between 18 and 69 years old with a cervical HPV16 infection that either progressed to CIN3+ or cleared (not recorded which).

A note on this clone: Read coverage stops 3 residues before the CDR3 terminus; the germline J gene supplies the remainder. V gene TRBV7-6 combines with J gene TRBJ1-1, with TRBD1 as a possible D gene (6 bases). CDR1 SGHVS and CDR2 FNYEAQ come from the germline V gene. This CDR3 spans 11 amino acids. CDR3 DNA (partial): TGTGCCAGCAGCGCAGGGACAGAA. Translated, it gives CASSAGTE. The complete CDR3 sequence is CASSAGTEAFF.

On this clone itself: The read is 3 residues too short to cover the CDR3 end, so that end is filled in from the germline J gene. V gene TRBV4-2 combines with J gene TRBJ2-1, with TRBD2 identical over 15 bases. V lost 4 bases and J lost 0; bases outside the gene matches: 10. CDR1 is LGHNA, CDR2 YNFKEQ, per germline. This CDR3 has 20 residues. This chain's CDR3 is CASSRMAGTSGGSSYNEQFF. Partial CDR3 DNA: TGTGCCAGCAGCCGGATGGCCGGGACTAGCGGGGGGAGCTCCTACAATGAG.

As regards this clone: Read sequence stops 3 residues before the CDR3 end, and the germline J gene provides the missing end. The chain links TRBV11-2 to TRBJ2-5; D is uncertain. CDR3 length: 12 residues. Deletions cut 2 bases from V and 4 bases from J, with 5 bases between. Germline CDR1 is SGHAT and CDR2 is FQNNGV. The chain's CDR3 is CASSLLGETQYF. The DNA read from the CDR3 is TGTGCCAGCAGCTTACTAGGAGAGACC.

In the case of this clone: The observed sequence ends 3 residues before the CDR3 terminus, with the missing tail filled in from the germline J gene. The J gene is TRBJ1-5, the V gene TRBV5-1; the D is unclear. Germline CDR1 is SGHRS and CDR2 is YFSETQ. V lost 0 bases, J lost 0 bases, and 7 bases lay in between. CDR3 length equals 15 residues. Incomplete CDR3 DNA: TGCGCCAGCAGCTTGGCGGGGAATAGCAATCAGCCC. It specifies CASSLAGNSNQP. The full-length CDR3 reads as CASSLAGNSNQPQHF.

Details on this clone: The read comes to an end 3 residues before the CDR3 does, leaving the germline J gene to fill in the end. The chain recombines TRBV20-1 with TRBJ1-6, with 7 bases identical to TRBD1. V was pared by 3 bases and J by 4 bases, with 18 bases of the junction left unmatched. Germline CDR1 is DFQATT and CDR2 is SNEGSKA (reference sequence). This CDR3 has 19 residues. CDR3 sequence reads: CSASSPRTGHYYYNSPLHF. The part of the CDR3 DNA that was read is TGCAGTGCTAGTTCTCCACGGACAGGCCACTATTATTATAATTCACCC.

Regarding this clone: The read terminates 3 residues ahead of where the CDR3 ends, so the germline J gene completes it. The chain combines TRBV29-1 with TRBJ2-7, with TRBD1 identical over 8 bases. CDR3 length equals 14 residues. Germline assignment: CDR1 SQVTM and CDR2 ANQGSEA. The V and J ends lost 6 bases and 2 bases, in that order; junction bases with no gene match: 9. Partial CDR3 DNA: TGCAGCGTGGGGCTAAGGGACAGGCCCTACGAG. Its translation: CSVGLRDRPYE. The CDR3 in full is CSVGLRDRPYEQYF.

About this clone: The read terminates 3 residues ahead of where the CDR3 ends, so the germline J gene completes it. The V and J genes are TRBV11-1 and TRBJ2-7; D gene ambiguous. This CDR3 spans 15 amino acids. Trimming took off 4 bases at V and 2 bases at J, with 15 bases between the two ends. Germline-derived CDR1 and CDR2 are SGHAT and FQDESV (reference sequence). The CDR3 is CASSSAAAMTYEQYF. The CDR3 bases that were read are TGTGCCAGCAGCTCCGCCGCAGCGATGACCTACGAG. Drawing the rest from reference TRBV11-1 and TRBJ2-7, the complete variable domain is EAEVAQSPRYKITEKSQAVAFWCDPISGHATLYWYRQILGQGPELLVQFQDESVVDDSQLPKDRFSAERLKGVDSTLKIQPAELGDSAMYLCASSSAAAMTYEQYFGPGTRLTVT.

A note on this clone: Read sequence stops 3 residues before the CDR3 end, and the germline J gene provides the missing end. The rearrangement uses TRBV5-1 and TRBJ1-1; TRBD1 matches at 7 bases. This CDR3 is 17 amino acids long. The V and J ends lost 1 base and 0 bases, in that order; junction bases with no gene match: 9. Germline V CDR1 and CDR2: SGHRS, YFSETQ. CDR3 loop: CASSLFGTDLLNTEAFF. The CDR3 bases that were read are TGCGCCAGCAGCTTGTTCGGGACAGACCTTTTGAACACTGAA.